Presented here are 15 T cell receptor beta chains from one specimen sequenced in a study of blood T cell repertoires in COVID-19. Profiling relied on immunoSEQ multiplex PCR, and the TCRdb table lists in-frame clones only, not all of them. The sample contains about 240,000 clones, about 86% of which appear only once. The material sequenced was peripheral blood. All receptors derive from a man in his 60s with acute or convalescent COVID-19.

As DNA, the CDR3 is TGTGCCAGCAGCCAGTTAGGAGCAGGGGATGAAAAACTGTTTTTT. This encodes CASSQLGAGDEKLFF. The chain joins TRBV4-2 to TRBJ1-4; a possible D gene is TRBD1 (6 bases). The CDR3 has 15 amino acids. Germline CDR1 reads LGHNA; CDR2 reads YNFKEQ. The V end was cut by 3 bases, the J end by 6 bases, with 14 bases between.

The chain combines TRBV6-4 with TRBJ2-7; 10 bases match TRBD1. Trimming removed 8 bases from V and 2 bases from J; junction bases left unmatched: 12. The CDR3 has 16 residues. Looked up from germline, CDR1 is MRHNA and CDR2 is SNTAGT. The CDR3, as DNA: TGTGCCAGCCTAATTGATATTGACAGGGGGCCCTACGAGCAGTACTTC. As protein: CASLIDIDRGPYEQYF.

The rearrangement links TRBV19 to TRBJ1-6; 7 bases are a match to TRBD1. V trimming: 5 bases; J trimming: 8 bases; junction bases outside the gene matches: 12. CDR3 length: 16 amino acids. The germline gives CDR1 LNHDA, CDR2 SQIVND (reference sequence). This CDR3 reads CASSPRGDLMDSPLHF. CDR3 coding DNA: TGTGCCAGTAGTCCCAGGGGGGACCTGATGGATTCACCCCTCCACTTT.

The chain employs TRBV11-3 and TRBJ1-1; D is ambiguous. Germline CDR1 SGHNT, CDR2 YENEEA. V lost 0 bases to trimming and J lost 4 bases, with 12 bases between them. The CDR3 contains 15 residues. CDR3 in amino acids: CASSLDREASTEAFF. In nucleotides, the CDR3 is TGTGCCAGCAGCTTAGATCGCGAGGCGTCCACTGAAGCTTTCTTT.

This rearrangement joins TRBV28 to TRBJ2-7; 7 bases agree with TRBD2. CDR3 length equals 13 residues. V gave up 7 bases and J gave up 7 bases; unmatched junction bases: 10. Germline V gene sequence: CDR1 MDHEN, CDR2 SYDVKM. The CDR3 DNA reads TGTGCCAGCAACGGGGGGATGGCTTGGGAGCAGTACTTC. The encoded protein is CASNGGMAWEQYF.

V is TRBV10-3 and J is TRBJ2-7, with 8 bases aligning to TRBD1. V trimming: 4 bases; J trimming: 0 bases; junction bases outside the gene matches: 5. The germline V gene encodes CDR1 ENHRY and CDR2 SYGVKD. This CDR3 comprises 15 residues. CDR3 bases: TGTGCCATCAGTGCTGGCGGACAGGGCTCCTACGAGCAGTACTTC. Its translation: CAISAGGQGSYEQYF.

The chain employs TRBV18 and TRBJ1-5; D not certain. V lost 3 bases and J 2 bases, leaving 11 bases between the germline ends. Germline V CDR1 and CDR2: KGHSH, LQKENI. The CDR3 has 15 residues. The CDR3 reads CASSPSNQGNQPQHF. The CDR3 DNA reads as TGTGCCAGCTCACCGTCGAACCAGGGCAATCAGCCCCAGCATTTT.

The chain carries TRBV30 and TRBJ1-1, with 8 nucleotides matching TRBD1. The CDR3 length is 13 residues. Trimming removed 3 bases from V and 5 bases from J; junction bases left unmatched: 5. The V gene's germline CDR1 is GTSNPN and CDR2 SVGIG (reference sequence). CDR3 nucleotide sequence: TGTGCCTGGAGCCCTGACAGGGGTACTGAAGCTTTCTTT. Translating it yields CAWSPDRGTEAFF.

The rearrangement links TRBV19 to TRBJ1-1; D unresolved. The V end was cut by 5 bases, the J end by 1 base, with 11 bases between. The germline CDR1 and CDR2 sequences are LNHDA and SQIVND (reference sequence). This CDR3 spans 14 amino acids. CDR3 DNA: TGTGCCAGTAGTCCTACCACCAAGAACACTGAAGCTTTCTTT. Protein: CASSPTTKNTEAFF.

This chain links TRBV25-1 with TRBJ2-3; TRBD2 matches at 8 bases. Germline loops: CDR1 MGHDK, CDR2 SYGVNS. CDR3 size: 13 residues. V dropped 6 bases and J dropped 6; count of bases not matched to a gene: 5. As DNA, the CDR3 is TGTGCCAGCAGACAGTCGGGGGGGGATACGCAGTATTTT. Translated: CASRQSGGDTQYF. The complete variable domain, with remaining parts taken from reference TRBV25-1 and TRBJ2-3, reads EADIYQTPRYLVIGTGKKITLECSQTMGHDKMYWYQQDPGMELHLIHYSYGVNSTEKGDLSSESTVSRIRTEHFPLTLESARPSHTSQYLCASRQSGGDTQYFGPGTRLTVL.

V gene TRBV7-2 combines with J gene TRBJ2-7; 9 bases match TRBD1. The CDR3 runs 16 residues. The junction had 10 bases not matched to a gene; V was cut back by 5 bases and J by 2 bases. Germline lookup yields CDR1 SGHTA and CDR2 FQGNSA. CDR3 sequence: CASSPSRDRVPYEQYF. The CDR3 DNA sequence: TGTGCCAGCAGCCCTAGTCGGGACAGGGTACCCTACGAGCAGTACTTC.

The chain has TRBV6-5 and TRBJ1-2; 9 bases agree with TRBD1. Trimming removed 5 bases from V and 8 bases from J; junction bases left unmatched: 9. Germline CDR1 MNHEY, CDR2 SVGAGI. CDR3 length: 14 residues. CDR3 loop: CASSPGTGLPGYTF. In DNA form, the CDR3 reads TGTGCCAGCAGTCCTGGGACAGGGCTCCCCGGCTACACCTTC.

V gene TRBV7-9 combines with J gene TRBJ1-4; no definite D call. Trimming removed 1 base from V and 0 bases from J, with 9 bases in between. Germline-derived CDR1 and CDR2 are SEHNR and FQNEAQ (reference sequence). The CDR3 extends over 16 amino acids. As DNA, the CDR3 is TGTGCCAGCAGCTTAGGGCGGTTTGCAACTAATGAAAAACTGTTTTTT. Its protein is CASSLGRFATNEKLFF. Full variable domain (missing parts from reference TRBV7-9 and TRBJ1-4): DTGVSQNPRHKITKRGQNVTFRCDPISEHNRLYWYRQTLGQGPEFLTYFQNEAQLEKSRLLSDRFSAERPKGSFSTLEIQRTEQGDSAMYLCASSLGRFATNEKLFFGSGTQLSVL.

The genes are TRBV28 and TRBJ1-4; 8 bases agree with TRBD1. The CDR3 spans 13 residues. V gave up 5 bases and J gave up 8 bases; unmatched junction bases: 4. Germline values: CDR1 MDHEN, CDR2 SYDVKM. CDR3 residues: CASSPGQEEKLFF. The CDR3 nucleotides read TGTGCCAGCAGTCCGGGACAGGAAGAAAAACTGTTTTTT.

The rearrangement uses TRBV9 and TRBJ1-1, with D possibly matching TRBD1 (6 bases). Germline-derived CDR1 and CDR2 are SGDLS and YYNGEE. The CDR3 is 21 residues long. Trimming took 3 bases from V and 0 from J, leaving 30 bases between them. CDR3 residues: CASSASYARGRAGVLNTEAFF. The CDR3 coding sequence is TGTGCCAGCAGCGCCAGTTACGCCAGGGGCCGGGCGGGAGTCTTGAACACTGAAGCTTTCTTT.